This T cell receptor (beta chain) was observed in a study of shared clonotypes between healthy human individuals. Overall study findings and caveats: Large depth notwithstanding, sorted-subset sequencing proved incomplete by rarefaction. The generation probabilities recorded for non-shared clonotypes fell below those of clonotypes shared by all four donors. The sampled material consisted only of blood, and tissue repertoires are likely to differ.

Naive CD8 cells lacked CD45RO, underwent positive selection for CCR7 and left out terminally differentiated effector memory CD45RA+ cells. As regards this clone: Antigen unknown.

In the sorted-subset replicate PCRs, 200 ng DNA, tens of thousands of T cell genomes, was used. TCRdb keeps only in-frame clones here, not all; method: immunoSEQ multiplex PCR. The table records 800,000 or so clones, just over 95% of them present only once. Trimming took off 5 bases at V and 6 bases at J, with 8 bases between the two ends. This CDR3 is built from 12 residues. The germline gives CDR1 SEHNR, CDR2 FQNEAQ (reference sequence). This receptor was identified in a man aged 30 to 39 in good health. The chain is built from TRBV7-9 and TRBJ2-1; no firm D call. The sample consisted of naive CD8+ T cells sorted from blood. The CDR3 nucleotides are TGTGCCAGCAGCCCCCCGCGCAATGAGCAGTTCTTC. Its translation: CASSPPRNEQFF.